Presented here are 26 T cell receptor beta chains from one specimen sequenced in a study of cytomegalovirus exposure and HLA in healthy donors. This PCR relied on a set of 60 Vbeta primers and 13 Jbeta primers. The table came from immunoSEQ multiplex PCR; TCRdb's copy has only in-frame clones and leaves some out. This sample yields about 130,000 clones, of which 79% are seen a single time; 6.5% belongs to the top ten. The sample consisted of PBMCs. The origin of the receptors is a man in his forties or fifties in good health and CMV-seropositive.

This clone was seen once. This rearrangement joins TRBV28 to TRBJ1-1; D unclear. The CDR3 totals 14 residues. V was clipped by 6 bases and J by 1 base, with 12 bases between them. CDR1 MDHEN and CDR2 SYDVKM come from the germline V gene. The CDR3 here is CASSHYEGNTEAFF. The CDR3 DNA sequence: TGTGCCAGCAGCCACTATGAGGGGAACACTGAAGCTTTCTTT.

This clone was seen once. This rearrangement joins TRBV6-1 to TRBJ1-5; D uncertain. This CDR3 has 15 amino acids. Trimming shortened V by 3 bases and J by 2 bases, and 11 bases separated the two germline ends. In germline, CDR1 is MNHNS, CDR2 SASEGT. The CDR3 DNA reads as TGTGCCAGCAGTGATGCACTCGGGGGCAATCAGCCCCAGCATTTT. Translating it yields CASSDALGGNQPQHF.

This chain links TRBV6-6 with TRBJ1-2, with 7 bases matching TRBD1. This CDR3 region has 15 residues. Germline CDR1 is MNHNY and CDR2 is SVGAGI (reference sequence). Trimming cost V 0 bases and J 3 bases; bases outside gene matches: 4. As DNA, the CDR3 is TGTGCCAGCAGTTACTCTGGGACAGACTACTATGGCTACACCTTC. Translating it yields CASSYSGTDYYGYTF.

The chain carries TRBV5-1 and TRBJ2-3; the match to TRBD2 covers 11 bases. This CDR3 spans 18 amino acids. V lost 4 bases, J lost 4 bases, and 14 bases stayed unmatched. Germline V gene data show CDR1 as SGHRS and CDR2 as YFSETQ. The CDR3 here is CASSLVVAGGPGADTQYF. The CDR3 DNA sequence: TGCGCCAGCAGCCTGGTGGTAGCGGGAGGGCCAGGGGCAGATACGCAGTATTTT.

This chain uses TRBV6-1 with TRBJ2-1, with TRBD2 matching 15 bases. The germline V gene encodes CDR1 MNHNS and CDR2 SASEGT. The CDR3 has 15 amino acids. With 6 bases clipped from V and 8 bases from J, the junction kept 5 bases outside the gene matches. The CDR3 region has the DNA TGTGCCAGCAGCCTAGGACTAGCGGGAGGGTATGAGCAGTTCTTC. Amino acids: CASSLGLAGGYEQFF.

CDR3 bases: TGCGCCAGCAGCTTGGAATTTTCGCCGGGGGAAGGTACGCAGTATTTT. Translation: CASSLEFSPGEGTQYF. The chain joins TRBV5-1 to TRBJ2-3, with a weak D call TRBD2 (6 bases). Per germline, CDR1 SGHRS and CDR2 YFSETQ. The CDR3 loop spans 16 amino acids. V lost 0 bases and J lost 8, with 19 bases in between.

In this sample, this clone turned up a few times. The chain joins TRBV30 to TRBJ2-1, with D possibly being TRBD2 (5 bases). Germline V gives CDR1 GTSNPN, CDR2 SVGIG (reference sequence). This CDR3 spans 13 amino acids. The CDR3 DNA sequence: TGTGCGGGTCAAAAAGAGGGCCGGAATGAGCAGTTCTTC. This encodes CAGQKEGRNEQFF.

J is TRBJ1-1 and V is TRBV6-5; TRBD1 might be the D (6 bases). Per germline, CDR1 MNHEY and CDR2 SVGAGI. The V end was cut by 4 bases, the J end by 2 bases, with 14 bases between. This CDR3 has 15 amino acids. CDR3 sequence: CASSFNRAGNTEAFF. Written as DNA, the CDR3 is TGTGCCAGCAGTTTCAACAGGGCAGGAAACACTGAAGCTTTCTTT.

The rearrangement joins TRBV6-1 to TRBJ1-5; tentatively, D is TRBD1 (5 bases). The CDR3 covers 13 residues. From germline, CDR1 is MNHNS and CDR2 SASEGT. V lost 2 bases to trimming and J lost 9 bases, with 11 bases between them. The CDR3 protein is CASSEIGQGPQHF. Written as DNA, the CDR3 is TGTGCCAGCAGTGAAATAGGGCAGGGGCCCCAGCATTTT.

In DNA, the CDR3 is TGTGCCAGCAGCCCCAGGGGACAGTCCTACAATGAGCAGTTCTTC. It translates to CASSPRGQSYNEQFF. The chain couples TRBV11-1 to TRBJ2-1; 7 nucleotides match TRBD1. The CDR3 is made up of 15 amino acids. V was clipped by 5 bases and J by 1 base; unmatched bases: 5. CDR1 SGHAT and CDR2 FQDESV come from the germline V gene (reference sequence).

The gene calls are TRBV6-1 and TRBJ2-3, with 7 bases matching TRBD1. Germline values: CDR1 MNHNS, CDR2 SASEGT. The J segment lost 0 bases and the V segment lost 2 bases, leaving 2 bases of the junction unmatched. The CDR3 is 15 residues long. CDR3 nucleotides: TGTGCCAGCAGTGAAATGACAGGGAGCACAGATACGCAGTATTTT. It translates to CASSEMTGSTDTQYF.

This chain uses TRBV30 with TRBJ1-4, with a weak D call TRBD1 (5 bases). CDR1 and CDR2 from the germline V gene are GTSNPN and SVGIG (reference sequence). The CDR3 sequence is 14 residues long. The V end was cut by 2 bases, the J end by 10 bases, with 17 bases between. The CDR3 DNA reads TGTGCCTGGAGTAGCGGGGCCGAGTGGAGAAAACTGTTTTTT. It encodes CAWSSGAEWRKLFF.

The V call is TRBV9, the J call TRBJ1-3, with 7 bases that match TRBD1. With V trimmed by 3 bases and J by 4 bases, 13 bases remained unmatched. The germline V gene encodes CDR1 SGDLS and CDR2 YYNGEE. CDR3 length: 17 amino acids. The CDR3: CASSAPGDSTRGNTIYF. The CDR3 DNA reads TGTGCCAGCAGCGCCCCCGGGGACAGCACAAGAGGAAACACCATATATTTT.

For the CDR3, the DNA is TGTGCCTGGAGTCCGGTTGGAAACACCATATATTTT. Translation: CAWSPVGNTIYF. The genes are TRBV30 and TRBJ1-3; D not certain. The germline V and J ends were trimmed by 2 bases and 3 bases, with 5 bases remaining between them. Germline V gene data show CDR1 as GTSNPN and CDR2 as SVGIG (reference sequence). The CDR3 extends over 12 amino acids.

The chain has TRBV28 and TRBJ2-7, with 10 positions matching TRBD1. Trimming took 5 bases from V and 0 from J; bases not matched to a gene: 4. Germline loops: CDR1 MDHEN, CDR2 SYDVKM. The CDR3 runs 15 residues. CDR3 nucleotide sequence: TGTGCCAGCAGTGCCGGGACAGGGGTCTCCTACGAGCAGTACTTC. Residues: CASSAGTGVSYEQYF.

The rearrangement links TRBV19 to TRBJ2-7; 7 nucleotides match TRBD1. The CDR3 has 14 amino acids. CDR1 is LNHDA, CDR2 SQIVND, per germline (reference sequence). V shed 5 bases, J shed 3 bases, and the junction held 7 bases outside the gene matches. The CDR3 protein is CASSLRQGNYEQYF. DNA for the CDR3: TGTGCCAGTAGTCTACGACAGGGAAACTACGAGCAGTACTTC.

Notes on this clone: This CDR3 is also generated by other DNA sequences in the sample. The chain is built from TRBV7-9 and TRBJ2-3, with D unresolved. CDR1 and CDR2 from the germline V gene are SEHNR and FQNEAQ (reference sequence). Trimming removed 5 bases at V and 4 bases at J, with 10 bases between. The CDR3 has 13 residues. CDR3 sequence: CASSPRGPDTQYF. The CDR3 DNA reads TGTGCCAGCAGCCCCCGAGGTCCAGATACGCAGTATTTT.

For this clone: A far larger clone is off by one base, so a read error is likely. The chain joins TRBV5-1 to TRBJ2-2; 8 bases map to TRBD2. The CDR3 length is 14 residues. V gave up 4 bases and J gave up 6 bases; unmatched junction bases: 5. The V gene's germline CDR1 is SGHRS and CDR2 YFSETQ. This chain's CDR3 is CASSQEREPGELFF. The CDR3 DNA reads TGCGCCAGCAGCCAAGAGCGGGAGCCCGGGGAGCTGTTTTTT.

This clone was seen only a few times. J is TRBJ2-7 and V is TRBV28; D perhaps matches TRBD1 (6 bases). The CDR3 has 14 amino acids. Trimming took 5 bases from V and 2 from J, leaving 13 bases between them. The germline V gene has CDR1 MDHEN and CDR2 SYDVKM. The CDR3 sequence: CASSPTTGTYEQYF. The CDR3 region has the DNA TGTGCCAGCAGTCCGACGACAGGAACCTACGAGCAGTACTTC.

This clone showed up just a few times. J is TRBJ1-1 and V is TRBV27; no clear D gene. Germline V gene lookup returns CDR1 MNHEY and CDR2 SMNVEV (reference sequence). V was cut by 6 bases and J by 0 bases, with 14 bases left in between. CDR3 size: 15 residues. Here the CDR3 reads CASRREGFMNTEAFF. DNA for the CDR3: TGTGCCAGCAGAAGGGAGGGATTCATGAACACTGAAGCTTTCTTT.

The V call is TRBV6-5, the J call TRBJ2-1, with D unresolved. Between the trimmed V and J ends, which lost 2 bases and 8 bases, there was a span of 7 bases. Germline loops: CDR1 MNHEY, CDR2 SVGAGI. The CDR3 length is 12 residues. The CDR3 region has the DNA TGTGCCAGCAGTTACGGCCCCCATGAGCAGTTCTTC. Its translation is CASSYGPHEQFF.

This sequence joins TRBV4-1 and TRBJ2-5; TRBD2 aligns across 10 bases. Germline V gene sequence: CDR1 MGHRA, CDR2 YSYEKL. With V trimmed by 1 base and J by 11 bases, 10 bases remained unmatched. This CDR3 spans 15 amino acids. The CDR3 region is CASSQVLAGVREQYF. The CDR3 DNA is TGCGCCAGCAGCCAAGTCCTAGCGGGAGTAAGGGAGCAGTACTTC.

This clone has just a few counts. The CDR3, as DNA: TGTGCCAGCAGTTTACGGATCACAGGTCGTGAAAAACTGTTTTTT. Residues: CASSLRITGREKLFF. The chain recombines TRBV28 with TRBJ1-4, with D possibly matching TRBD1 (5 bases). Germline values: CDR1 MDHEN, CDR2 SYDVKM. The CDR3 has 15 residues. Trimming took off 2 bases at V and 7 bases at J, with 14 bases between the two ends.

In regard to this clone: The sample contains more than one DNA sequence encoding this CDR3. The gene calls are TRBV7-8 and TRBJ2-2, with a possible D match to TRBD1 (6 bases). Trimming took off 2 bases at V and 4 bases at J, with 11 bases between the two ends. This CDR3 has 15 amino acids. Germline V CDR1 and CDR2: SGHVS, FQNEAQ. The CDR3 here is CASSLSGQTTGELFF. CDR3 in DNA: TGTGCCAGCAGCTTATCAGGACAGACCACCGGGGAGCTGTTTTTT.

The CDR3: CASSLGGGGQPQHF. The DNA of the CDR3 is TGCGCCAGCAGCTTGGGAGGGGGCGGACAGCCCCAGCATTTT. J is TRBJ1-5 and V is TRBV5-1; TRBD1 matches at 7 bases. J was trimmed by 7 bases and V by 0 bases; bases with no gene match: 4. Germline CDR1 is SGHRS and CDR2 is YFSETQ. The CDR3 consists of 14 residues.

The V gene is TRBV6-1, the J gene TRBJ2-5; 10 nucleotides align to TRBD1. With 4 bases clipped from V and 0 bases from J, the junction kept 2 bases outside the gene matches. The CDR3 spans 15 residues. Germline V gene sequence: CDR1 MNHNS, CDR2 SASEGT. The CDR3 region has the DNA TGTGCCAGCAGTGGGACAGGGGGGTACCAAGAGACCCAGTACTTC. It codes for CASSGTGGYQETQYF.